This T cell receptor beta chain was identified in a study of blood T cell repertoires in COVID-19. About the study: T cells, B-cell-depleted T cells, or PBMCs provided the cDNA or gDNA that served as material.

In terms of age and location, participants ranged from roughly 18 to 90 years and lived in 24 US areas. In Cohort 3, a recovered donor had either two negative PCRs, clearance, or symptom resolution. Data came from immunoSEQ multiplex PCR; TCRdb stores just in-frame clones and leaves some out. The sample has a few hundred thousand clones, roughly 90% seen once; the top ten hold 1%. This TCR derives from a woman aged 25-40 years who had recovered from COVID-19. Sequencing was done on a sample of PBMCs or T cells enriched from blood (not recorded which).

CDR3 coding DNA: TGTGCCAGCAGCCAAGACAGGGCTAATCAGCCCCAGCATTTT. Its translation: CASSQDRANQPQHF. This chain joins TRBV7-2 and TRBJ1-5; 7 nucleotides align to TRBD1. This CDR3 contains 14 residues. CDR1 and CDR2 (germline): SGHTA, FQGNSA. The V and J ends lost 5 bases and 4 bases, in that order; junction bases with no gene match: 5.